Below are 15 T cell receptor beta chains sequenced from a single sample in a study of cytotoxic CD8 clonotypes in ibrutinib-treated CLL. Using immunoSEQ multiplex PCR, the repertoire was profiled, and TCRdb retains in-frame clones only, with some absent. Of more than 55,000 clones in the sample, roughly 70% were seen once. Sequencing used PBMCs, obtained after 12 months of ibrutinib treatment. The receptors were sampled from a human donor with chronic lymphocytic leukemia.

CDR3: CASSLGQGVSQEQYF. In DNA, the CDR3 is TGTGCCAGCAGCTTAGGACAGGGGGTCTCTCAAGAGCAGTACTTC. The rearrangement joins TRBV11-2 to TRBJ2-7, with 9 positions matching TRBD1. CDR1 is SGHAT and CDR2 is FQNNGV in the germline V gene. The ends lost 1 base at V and 7 bases at J; junction bases unmatched: 8. This CDR3 spans 15 amino acids.

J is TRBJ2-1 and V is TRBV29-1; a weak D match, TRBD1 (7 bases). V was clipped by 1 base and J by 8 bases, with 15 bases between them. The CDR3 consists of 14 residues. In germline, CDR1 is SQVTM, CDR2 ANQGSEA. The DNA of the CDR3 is TGCAGCGTTGAAGTCGGCAGGGGGGTCCATGAGCAGTTCTTC. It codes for CSVEVGRGVHEQFF.

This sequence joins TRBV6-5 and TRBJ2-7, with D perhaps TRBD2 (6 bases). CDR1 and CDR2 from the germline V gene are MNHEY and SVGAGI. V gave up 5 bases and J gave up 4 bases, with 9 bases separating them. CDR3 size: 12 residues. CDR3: CASSLRGYEQYF. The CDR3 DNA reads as TGTGCCAGCAGTCTCCGGGGGTACGAGCAGTACTTC.

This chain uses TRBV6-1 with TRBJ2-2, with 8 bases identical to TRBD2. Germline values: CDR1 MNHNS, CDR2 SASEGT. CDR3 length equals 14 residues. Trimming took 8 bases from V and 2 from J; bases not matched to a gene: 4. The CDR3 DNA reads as TGTGCCAGCGGGGGACTAGGAAACACCGGGGAGCTGTTTTTT. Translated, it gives CASGGLGNTGELFF.

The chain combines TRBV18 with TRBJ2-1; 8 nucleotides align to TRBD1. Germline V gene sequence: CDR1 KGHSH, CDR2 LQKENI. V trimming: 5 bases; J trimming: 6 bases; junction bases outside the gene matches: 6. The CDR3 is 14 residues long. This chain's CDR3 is CASSESTGGNEQFF. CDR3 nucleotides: TGTGCCAGCTCAGAATCTACAGGGGGCAATGAGCAGTTCTTC.

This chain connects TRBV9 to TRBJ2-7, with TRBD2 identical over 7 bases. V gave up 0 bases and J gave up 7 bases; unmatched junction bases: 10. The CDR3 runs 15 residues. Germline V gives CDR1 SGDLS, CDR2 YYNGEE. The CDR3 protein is CASSVVGGATGEQYF. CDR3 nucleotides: TGTGCCAGCAGCGTAGTGGGAGGGGCTACTGGGGAGCAGTACTTC.

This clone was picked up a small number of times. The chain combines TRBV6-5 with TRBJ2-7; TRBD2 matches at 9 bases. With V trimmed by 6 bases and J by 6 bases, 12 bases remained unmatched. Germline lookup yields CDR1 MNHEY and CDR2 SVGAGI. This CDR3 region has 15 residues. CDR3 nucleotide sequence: TGTGCCAGCAGCCGTGGGGCGGGAGGGCCGTTCGAGCAGTACTTC. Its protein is CASSRGAGGPFEQYF.

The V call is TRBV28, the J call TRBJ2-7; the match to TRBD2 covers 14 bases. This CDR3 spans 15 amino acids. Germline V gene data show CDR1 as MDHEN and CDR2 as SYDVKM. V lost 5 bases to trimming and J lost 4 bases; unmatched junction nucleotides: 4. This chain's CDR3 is CASSPGTSGSYEQYF. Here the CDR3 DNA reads TGTGCCAGCAGTCCGGGGACTAGCGGGAGTTACGAGCAGTACTTC.

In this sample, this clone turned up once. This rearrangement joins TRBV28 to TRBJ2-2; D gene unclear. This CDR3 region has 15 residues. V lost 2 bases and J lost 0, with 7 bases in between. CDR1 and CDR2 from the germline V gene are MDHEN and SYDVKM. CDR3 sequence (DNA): TGTGCCAGCAGTTTAGTACACCCGAACACCGGGGAGCTGTTTTTT. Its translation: CASSLVHPNTGELFF.

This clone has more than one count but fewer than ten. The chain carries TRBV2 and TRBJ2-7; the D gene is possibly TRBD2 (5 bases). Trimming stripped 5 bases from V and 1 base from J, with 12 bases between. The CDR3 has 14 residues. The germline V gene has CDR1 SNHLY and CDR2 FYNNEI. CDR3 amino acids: CASSLTRDSYEQYF. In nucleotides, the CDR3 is TGTGCCAGCAGTCTTACTAGGGATTCCTACGAGCAGTACTTC.

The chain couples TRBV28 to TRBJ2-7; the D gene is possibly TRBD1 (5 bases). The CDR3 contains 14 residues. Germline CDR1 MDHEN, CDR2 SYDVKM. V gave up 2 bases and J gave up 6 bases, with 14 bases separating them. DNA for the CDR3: TGTGCCAGCAGTTTAAGTATGGTAGGGGCCGAGCAGTACTTC. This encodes CASSLSMVGAEQYF.

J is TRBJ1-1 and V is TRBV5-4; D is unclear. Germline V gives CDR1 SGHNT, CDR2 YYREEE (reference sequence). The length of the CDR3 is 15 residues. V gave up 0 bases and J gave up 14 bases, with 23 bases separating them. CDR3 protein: CASSLARDGLTSWFF. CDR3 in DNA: TGTGCCAGCAGCTTGGCCCGTGACGGTCTAACGTCGTGGTTCTTT.

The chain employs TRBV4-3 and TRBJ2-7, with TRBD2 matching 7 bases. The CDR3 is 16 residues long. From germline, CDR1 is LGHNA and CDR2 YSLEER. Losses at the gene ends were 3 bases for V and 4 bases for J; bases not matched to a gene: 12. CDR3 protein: CASSQGAGLSTYEQYF. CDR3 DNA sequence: TGCGCCAGCAGCCAGGGAGCGGGACTCAGTACTTACGAGCAGTACTTC.

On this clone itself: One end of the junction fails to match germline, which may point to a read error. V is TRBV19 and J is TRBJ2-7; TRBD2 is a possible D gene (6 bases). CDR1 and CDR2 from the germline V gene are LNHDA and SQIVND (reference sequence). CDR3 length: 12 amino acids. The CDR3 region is CASSIQGGSATF. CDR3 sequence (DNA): TGTGCCAGTAGTATCCAGGGAGGCTCGGCAACTTTC.

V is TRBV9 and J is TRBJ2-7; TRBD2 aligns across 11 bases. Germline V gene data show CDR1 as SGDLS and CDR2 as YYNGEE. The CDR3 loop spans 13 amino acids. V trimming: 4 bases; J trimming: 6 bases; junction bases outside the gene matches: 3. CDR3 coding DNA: TGTGCCAGCAGCCCTAGCGGGGGGCTCGAGCAGTACTTC. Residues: CASSPSGGLEQYF.